A selection of T cell receptor beta chains follows, all from one sample in a study of blood T cell repertoires in COVID-19. TCRdb keeps only in-frame clones here, not all; method: immunoSEQ multiplex PCR. The sample carries about 64,000 clones, about nine tenths recorded once. Sequenced material: peripheral blood. These receptors were collected from a man aged 50-59 years with active COVID-19. The CDR3 runs from the conserved cysteine through the conserved F or W. A D gene is named only where the DNA matches it firmly.

j_call | d_call | v_call | cdr3_aa | cdr3_nt
TRBJ1-2 | . | TRBV6-5 | CASSQTGTPYGYTF | TGTGCCAGCAGCCAGACCGGGACACCCTATGGCTACACCTTC
TRBJ2-5 | . | TRBV2 | CASSDILAAQETQYF | TGTGCCAGCAGTGACATACTGGCGGCCCAAGAGACCCAGTACTTC
TRBJ1-5 | . | TRBV5-1 | CASSPEVGIPNQPQHF | TGCGCCAGCAGCCCGGAGGTTGGGATCCCCAATCAGCCCCAGCATTTT
TRBJ1-2 | . | TRBV18 | CASSPASLDPYGYTF | TGTGCCAGCTCACCAGCCAGTCTCGATCCCTATGGCTACACCTTC
TRBJ2-7 | . | TRBV2 | CARRAPGARTYEQYF | TGTGCCAGGAGGGCCCCAGGGGCCAGGACCTACGAGCAGTACTTC
TRBJ2-5 | . | TRBV5-1 | CASSTSPSGGQETQYF | TGCGCCAGCAGCACCTCACCTAGTGGAGGTCAAGAGACCCAGTACTTC
TRBJ2-1 | TRBD1 | TRBV7-3 | CASSLSGGVNNEQFF | TGTGCCAGCAGCTTATCAGGGGGAGTTAACAATGAGCAGTTCTTC
TRBJ2-1 | TRBD2 | TRBV10-3 | CATTGGLADEQFF | TGTGCCACCACCGGTGGACTAGCGGATGAGCAGTTCTTC
TRBJ2-3 | . | TRBV19 | CASSTGLGTQYF | TGTGCCAGTAGTACAGGGCTTGGTACGCAGTATTTT
TRBJ2-1 | TRBD2 | TRBV5-4 | CASSLRLAGGNEQFF | TGTGCCAGCAGCCTTAGACTAGCGGGAGGAAATGAGCAGTTCTTC
TRBJ2-3 | . | TRBV7-3 | CASSAGDTQYF | TGTGCCAGCAGCGCAGGGGATACGCAGTATTTT